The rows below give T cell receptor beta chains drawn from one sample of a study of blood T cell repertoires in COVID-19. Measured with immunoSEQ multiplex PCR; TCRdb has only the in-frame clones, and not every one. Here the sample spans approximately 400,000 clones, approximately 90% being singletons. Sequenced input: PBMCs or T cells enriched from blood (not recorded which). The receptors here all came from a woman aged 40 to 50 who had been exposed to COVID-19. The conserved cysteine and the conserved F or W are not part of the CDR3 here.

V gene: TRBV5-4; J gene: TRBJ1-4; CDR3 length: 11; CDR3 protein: ASSPGVGEKLF
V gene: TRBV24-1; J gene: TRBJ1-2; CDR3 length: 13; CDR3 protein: ATSDPQGSNYGYT
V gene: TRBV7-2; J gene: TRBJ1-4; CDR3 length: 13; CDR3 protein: ASSLVSGQSEKLF
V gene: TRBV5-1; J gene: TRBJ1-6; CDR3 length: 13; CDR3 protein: ASSLGTEHNSPLH
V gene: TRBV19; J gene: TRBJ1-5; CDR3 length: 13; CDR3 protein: ASSIFRTGDMAQH
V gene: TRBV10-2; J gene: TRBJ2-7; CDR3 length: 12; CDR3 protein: ASRTSGRAYEQY
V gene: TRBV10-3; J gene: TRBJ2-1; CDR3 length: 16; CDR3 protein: AISEVGSGGISGNEQF
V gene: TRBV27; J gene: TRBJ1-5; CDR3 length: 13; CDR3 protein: ASSPGTGRAQPQH
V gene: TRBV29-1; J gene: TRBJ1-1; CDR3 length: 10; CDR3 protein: SVDEVRTEAF
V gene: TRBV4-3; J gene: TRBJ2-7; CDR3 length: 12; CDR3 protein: ASSHTSGSYEQY
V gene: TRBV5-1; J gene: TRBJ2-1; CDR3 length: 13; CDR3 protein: ARPTVGSSYNEQF
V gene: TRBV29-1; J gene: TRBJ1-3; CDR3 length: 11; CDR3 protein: SVEDPSSRAIY
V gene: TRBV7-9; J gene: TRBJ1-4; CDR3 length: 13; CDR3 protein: ASSQSTGTNEKLF
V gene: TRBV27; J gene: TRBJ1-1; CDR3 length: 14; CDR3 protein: ASSLSIRAMNTEAF
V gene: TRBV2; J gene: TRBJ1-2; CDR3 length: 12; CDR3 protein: ASSERGTNYGYT
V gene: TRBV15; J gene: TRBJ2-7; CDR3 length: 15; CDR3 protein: ATSRKRGTGSSYEQY
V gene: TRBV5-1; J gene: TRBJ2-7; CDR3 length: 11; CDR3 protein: ASRPGTGDEQY
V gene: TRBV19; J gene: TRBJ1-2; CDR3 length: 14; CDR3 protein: ASSTPRGGFSDGYT
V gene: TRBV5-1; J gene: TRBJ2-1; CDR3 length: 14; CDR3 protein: ASSLTGLAGGDEQF
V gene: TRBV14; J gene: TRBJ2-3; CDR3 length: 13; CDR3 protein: ASSTRVGERDTQY
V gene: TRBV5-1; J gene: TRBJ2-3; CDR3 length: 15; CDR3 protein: ASSSGLAGRRTDTQY
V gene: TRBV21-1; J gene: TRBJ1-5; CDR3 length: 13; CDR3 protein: ASTPRGGAEQPQH
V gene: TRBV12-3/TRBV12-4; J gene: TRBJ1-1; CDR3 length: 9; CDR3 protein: ASSSRQEAF
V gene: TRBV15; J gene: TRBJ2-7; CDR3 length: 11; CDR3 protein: ATSRGGRDEQY
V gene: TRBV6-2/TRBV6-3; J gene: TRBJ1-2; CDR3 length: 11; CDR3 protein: ASSPDVRGGYT
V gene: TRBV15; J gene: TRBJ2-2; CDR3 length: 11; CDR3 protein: ATSTAGPGELF
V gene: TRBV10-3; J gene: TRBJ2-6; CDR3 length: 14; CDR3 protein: AIRPGQGSGANVLT
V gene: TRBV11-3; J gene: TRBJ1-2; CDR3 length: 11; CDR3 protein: ASSETGIGGYT
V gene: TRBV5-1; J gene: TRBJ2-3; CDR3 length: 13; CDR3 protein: ASRTGGKRTDTQY
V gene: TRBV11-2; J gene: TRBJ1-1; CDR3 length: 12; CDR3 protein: ASSLGQVNTEAF
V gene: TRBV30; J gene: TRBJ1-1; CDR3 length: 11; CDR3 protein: AWSGDRGTEAF
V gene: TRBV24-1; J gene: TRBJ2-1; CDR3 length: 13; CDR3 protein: ATSDMAEKVNEQF
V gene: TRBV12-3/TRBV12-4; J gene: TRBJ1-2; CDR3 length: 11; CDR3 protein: ASSFGTAGRYT
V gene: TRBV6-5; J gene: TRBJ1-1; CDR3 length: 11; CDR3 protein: ASSYQENTEAF
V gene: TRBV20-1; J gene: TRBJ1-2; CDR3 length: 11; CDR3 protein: SASRPGGYGYT
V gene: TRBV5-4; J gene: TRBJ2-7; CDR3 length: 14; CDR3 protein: ASSPGGQGGSYEQY
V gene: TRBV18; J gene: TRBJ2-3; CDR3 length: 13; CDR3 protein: ASSPRGTDTDTQY
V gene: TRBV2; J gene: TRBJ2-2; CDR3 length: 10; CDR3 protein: ASRQDGGELF
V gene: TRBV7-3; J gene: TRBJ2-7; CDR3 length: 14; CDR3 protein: ASSLDLAGGPREQY
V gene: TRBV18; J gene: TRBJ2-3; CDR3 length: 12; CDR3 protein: ASSPGSSTDTQY
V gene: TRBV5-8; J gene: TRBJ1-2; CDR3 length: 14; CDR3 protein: ASSSNRQGTGYGYT
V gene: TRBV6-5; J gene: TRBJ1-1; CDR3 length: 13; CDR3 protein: ASGSGAKQDTEAF
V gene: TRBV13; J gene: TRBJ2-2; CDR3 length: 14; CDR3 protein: ASSVTGTGASGELF
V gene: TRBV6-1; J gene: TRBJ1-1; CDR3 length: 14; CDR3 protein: ASSEFWDRGLNEAF
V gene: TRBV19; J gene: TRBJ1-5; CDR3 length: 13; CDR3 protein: ASSAATGINQPQH
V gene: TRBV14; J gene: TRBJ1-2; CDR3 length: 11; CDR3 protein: ASSQEGNRGYT